Below, one TCR beta chain is given with its context. The data are from a study of Tregs in tolerant kidney transplant recipients. This table comes from immunoSEQ multiplex PCR, and its TCRdb copy is limited to in-frame clones, with some not included. Of roughly 69,000 clones listed, roughly 98% are singletons. Germline CDR1 and CDR2: LGHNA and YSLEER. This CDR3 is built from 14 residues. V shed 4 bases and J shed 3 bases, with 13 bases lying between them. The TCR comes from a human donor who received a combined kidney and bone marrow transplant. The genes are TRBV4-3 and TRBJ2-7; D is possibly TRBD1 (6 bases). Sequencing was performed on Tregs from blood, taken before the transplant. CDR3 in amino acids: CASSLGAGVYEQYF. The CDR3 bases are TGCGCCAGCAGCCTTGGGGCAGGGGTCTACGAGCAGTACTTC.